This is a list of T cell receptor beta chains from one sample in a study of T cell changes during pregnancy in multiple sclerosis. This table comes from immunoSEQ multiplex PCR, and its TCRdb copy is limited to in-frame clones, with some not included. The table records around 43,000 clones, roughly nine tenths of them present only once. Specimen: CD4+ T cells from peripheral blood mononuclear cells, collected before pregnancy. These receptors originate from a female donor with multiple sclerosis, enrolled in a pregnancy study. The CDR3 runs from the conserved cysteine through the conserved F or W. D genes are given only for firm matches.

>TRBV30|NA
CAWSPGAAVSYNEQFF
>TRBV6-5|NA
CASRKIRGINTEAFF
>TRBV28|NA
CASSFSTAYEQYF
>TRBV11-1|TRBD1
CASSLFGRGVSEAFF
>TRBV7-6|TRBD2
CASSLIGSGSTDTQYF
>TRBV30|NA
CAWMPAEAFTDTQYF
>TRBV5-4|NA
CASSLPNRDLTDTQYF
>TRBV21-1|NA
CASSGEGTNDTGELFF
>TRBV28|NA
CASSRNGVGGAGELFF
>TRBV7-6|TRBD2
CASSQGLAGTDTQYF
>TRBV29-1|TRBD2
CSVAKLTSGVAREQYF
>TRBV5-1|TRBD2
CASGGLAGSNEQFF
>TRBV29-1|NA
CSTTASTDTQYF
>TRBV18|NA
CASSPETVRSTDTQYF
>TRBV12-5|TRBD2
CASGLVVSGKGPNEQFF
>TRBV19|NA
CASMEGNQPQHF
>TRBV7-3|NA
CASTQGPGNQPQHF
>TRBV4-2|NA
CASSQVATGSTDTQYF
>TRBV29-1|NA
CSVETYGLADEQFF
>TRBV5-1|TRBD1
CASSLDIGTGGDYGYTF
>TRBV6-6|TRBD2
CASRPREREGPEQYF
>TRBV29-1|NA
CSAGLWYNEQFF